This TCR beta chain is drawn from a study of cytomegalovirus exposure and HLA in healthy donors. Overall study: Later analysis reported that the roughly 130 validation repertoires shared the platform of the 500 to 750 first-cohort repertoires.

A word on this clone: The antigen is undetermined.

Measured with immunoSEQ multiplex PCR; TCRdb has only the in-frame clones, and not every one. The repertoire includes approximately 110,000 clones, more than 70% of them detected once, and approximately 2.3% sits in the top ten. V lost 5 bases to trimming and J lost 5 bases, with 18 bases between them. The CDR3 is 15 amino acids. Germline lookup yields CDR1 SGHTA and CDR2 FQGTGA. Study-wide points: Reports credit the classifier with highly specific, highly sensitive diagnosis of cytomegalovirus status. Three chains linked to CMV were shown in vitro to be specific for CMV antigens. Generally TCR sequences proved uncommon, though certain public TCRs appeared in numerous donors.

This sequence was found in a young woman in good health and CMV-seronegative. The chain uses TRBV7-3 and TRBJ2-5; D might be TRBD1 (5 bases). Sequences were obtained from PBMCs. CDR3 nucleotide sequence: TGTGCCAGCAGCGCTGTAGCTACCAACAGGGAGACCCAGTACTTC. Amino acids: CASSAVATNRETQYF.